The 14 T cell receptor beta chains given below trace back to one sample, sequenced in a study of T cell responses to AZD1222 COVID-19 vaccine. The assay was immunoSEQ multiplex PCR, and TCRdb's table has in-frame clones only and misses some. The sample includes roughly 150,000 clones, 90% of them seen just once. The sample was peripheral blood, taken 28 days after the second AZD1222 dose. The receptors stem from an adult who received the AZD1222 COVID-19 vaccine.

V gene TRBV27 combines with J gene TRBJ2-7; 10 bases map to TRBD1. The CDR3 has 22 residues. V lost 1 base and J lost 2; bases outside the gene matches: 23. CDR1 is MNHEY, CDR2 SMNVEV, per germline (reference sequence). The CDR3 loop reads CASSLYLPAGDRGRVGPYEQYF. CDR3 DNA sequence: TGTGCCAGCAGTTTATATTTGCCGGCGGGGGACAGGGGAAGGGTGGGACCCTACGAGCAGTACTTC.

This sequence joins TRBV7-2 and TRBJ1-3; D is unresolved. The V end lost 0 bases, the J end lost 2 bases, and 5 bases lay between the germline ends. The CDR3 is 14 amino acids. Germline V CDR1 and CDR2: SGHTA, FQGNSA. The CDR3 region is CASSLARTGNTIYF. DNA of the CDR3: TGTGCCAGCAGCTTAGCTAGGACTGGAAACACCATATATTTT.

This chain connects TRBV5-4 to TRBJ2-7; 13 bases match TRBD2. CDR1 and CDR2 (germline): SGHNT, YYREEE (reference sequence). CDR3 length: 14 residues. V shed 4 bases and J 5 bases; nucleotides not matched to a gene: 3. The CDR3 loop reads CASSPGTSGNEQYF. Written as DNA, the CDR3 is TGTGCCAGCAGCCCTGGGACTAGCGGGAACGAGCAGTACTTC.

The chain links TRBV19 to TRBJ2-1; TRBD1 might be the D (6 bases). The CDR3 sequence is 16 residues long. The V and J ends lost 5 bases and 5 bases respectively, with 19 bases between them. Germline-derived CDR1 and CDR2 are LNHDA and SQIVND (reference sequence). CDR3 residues: CASSLVGGGLDNEQFF. CDR3 sequence (DNA): TGTGCCAGTAGTCTGGTTGGGGGCGGGCTCGACAATGAGCAGTTCTTC.

The rearrangement joins TRBV18 to TRBJ2-7, with 9 bases lining up with TRBD1. CDR3 length: 14 amino acids. V shed 3 bases and J 5 bases; nucleotides not matched to a gene: 5. Germline assignment: CDR1 KGHSH and CDR2 LQKENI. CDR3 loop: CASSPGQGRHEQYF. CDR3 sequence (DNA): TGTGCCAGCTCACCGGGACAGGGAAGGCACGAGCAGTACTTC. Combining the CDR3 with reference TRBV18 and TRBJ2-7 gives the whole variable domain NAGVMQNPRHLVRRRGQEARLRCSPMKGHSHVYWYRQLPEEGLKFMVYLQKENIIDESGMPKERFSAEFPKEGPSILRIQQVVRGDSAAYFCASSPGQGRHEQYFGPGTRLTVT.

The genes are TRBV27 and TRBJ2-1; TRBD2 agrees at 10 bases. Germline V gene lookup returns CDR1 MNHEY and CDR2 SMNVEV (reference sequence). Trimming removed 4 bases from V and 3 bases from J; junction bases left unmatched: 9. The CDR3 is 17 amino acids. The CDR3 here is CASSSAVLAGDYNEQFF. The CDR3 DNA sequence: TGTGCCAGCAGTTCGGCTGTCCTAGCGGGAGACTACAATGAGCAGTTCTTC.

The rearrangement joins TRBV5-8 to TRBJ1-2; no definite D call. This CDR3 comprises 15 residues. Germline CDR1 and CDR2: SGHTS and YDEGEE. V lost 6 bases, J lost 5 bases, and 20 bases lay in between. CDR3 amino acids: CASTINGFLGYGYTF. In DNA, the CDR3 is TGTGCCAGCACAATTAACGGATTTCTAGGGTATGGCTACACCTTC. Variable domain in full (rest from reference TRBV5-8 and TRBJ1-2): EAGVTQSPTHLIKTRGQQATLRCSPISGHTSVYWYQQALGLGLQFLLWYDEGEERNRGNFPPRFSGRQFPNYSSELNVNALELEDSALYLCASTINGFLGYGYTFGSGTRLTVV.

V is TRBV6-2 or TRBV6-3 and J is TRBJ1-2; D is possibly TRBD1 (6 bases). Trimming shortened V by 5 bases and J by 4 bases, and 23 bases separated the two germline ends. Germline loops: CDR1 MNHEY, CDR2 SVGEGT. This CDR3 has 17 amino acids. The chain's CDR3 is CASSDVSYGQLGYGYTF. DNA of the CDR3: TGTGCCAGCAGTGATGTAAGCTACGGACAGTTGGGCTATGGCTACACCTTC.

The chain carries TRBV29-1 and TRBJ2-3; 9 bases map to TRBD2. The length of the CDR3 is 14 residues. The germline V gene has CDR1 SQVTM and CDR2 ANQGSEA. V gave up 4 bases and J gave up 2 bases; unmatched junction bases: 4. The CDR3 nucleotides are TGCAGCGTTGTTGGCGGGAGGGCCACAGATACGCAGTATTTT. Translation gives CSVVGGRATDTQYF.

A word on this clone: The same CDR3 can be traced to other DNA sequences in this sample. The chain uses TRBV5-1 and TRBJ1-5; D call uncertain. V lost 0 bases and J lost 2, with 6 bases in between. The CDR3 consists of 14 residues. Germline-derived CDR1 and CDR2 are SGHRS and YFSETQ. This CDR3 is CASSLDGGNQPQHF. The CDR3 nucleotides are TGCGCCAGCAGCTTGGATGGAGGCAATCAGCCCCAGCATTTT. The full variable domain, rest sourced from reference TRBV5-1 and TRBJ1-5, is KAGVTQTPRYLIKTRGQQVTLSCSPISGHRSVSWYQQTPGQGLQFLFEYFSETQRNKGNFPGRFSGRQFSNSRSEMNVSTLELGDSALYLCASSLDGGNQPQHFGDGTRLSIL.

This chain connects TRBV19 to TRBJ1-2; 7 nucleotides align to TRBD1. CDR1 and CDR2 (germline): LNHDA, SQIVND (reference sequence). V dropped 5 bases and J dropped 4; count of bases not matched to a gene: 4. The CDR3 spans 13 residues. The CDR3 DNA sequence: TGTGCCAGTAGTTGGACAGGCCGCTATGGCTACACCTTC. This sequence encodes CASSWTGRYGYTF. The variable domain in full, completed from reference TRBV19 and TRBJ1-2, reads DGGITQSPKYLFRKEGQNVTLSCEQNLNHDAMYWYRQDPGQGLRLIYYSQIVNDFQKGDIAEGYSVSREKKESFPLTVTSAQKNPTAFYLCASSWTGRYGYTFGSGTRLTVV.

V gene TRBV6-1 combines with J gene TRBJ2-7; the match to TRBD1 covers 10 bases. Germline V CDR1 and CDR2: MNHNS, SASEGT. The CDR3 is 17 amino acids. With 0 bases clipped from V and 0 bases from J, the junction kept 5 bases outside the gene matches. The CDR3, as DNA: TGTGCCAGCAGTGAAGCGCTTCGGACAGGGGGCTCCTACGAGCAGTACTTC. Translation: CASSEALRTGGSYEQYF.

The V call is TRBV30, the J call TRBJ2-5; perhaps TRBD1 as D (6 bases). This CDR3 is built from 14 residues. Trimming removed 2 bases at V and 1 base at J, with 11 bases between. Germline V gene sequence: CDR1 GTSNPN, CDR2 SVGIG (reference sequence). CDR3 in DNA: TGTGCCTGGAGTCGGACAGACTTCCAAGAGACCCAGTACTTC. It translates to CAWSRTDFQETQYF.

CDR3 DNA sequence: TGTGCCAGCAGCCAGCTAGCGAACCAAGAGACCCAGTACTTC. Translated: CASSQLANQETQYF. This sequence joins TRBV4-2 and TRBJ2-5, with D maybe TRBD2 (6 bases). Germline loops: CDR1 LGHNA, CDR2 YNFKEQ. Between the trimmed V and J ends, which lost 3 bases and 0 bases, there was a span of 8 bases. The CDR3 has 14 residues.